This T cell receptor (beta chain) was recorded in a study of identical twins' blood T cells. Overall study results and limits: Twin repertoire similarity may partly reflect shared environment.

This clonotype has just a few counts. Its cognate antigen is unknown. Each CDR3 protein is one row after TCRdb ran MiXCR on the 5' RACE reads. The sample shows a few hundred thousand distinct CDR3 sequences, more than 25% of them seen only once. Sequencing was carried out using PBMCs. The TCR originated in a woman aged 18 to 55 in good health.

The CDR3 region has the DNA TGCAGTGCTGTAGCGGGGGGGAACAAAGAGACCCAGTACTTC. Its protein is CSAVAGGNKETQYF. V and J are TRBV20-1 and TRBJ2-5; 11 bases match TRBD2. Unmatched junction bases numbered 5, after V lost 5 bases and J lost 3 bases. Germline V gene sequence: CDR1 DFQATT, CDR2 SNEGSKA (reference sequence). The CDR3 sequence is 14 residues long.